This TCR beta chain was captured in a study of blood T cell repertoires in COVID-19. Study-level information: Samples came from the United States, Italy and Spain, spanning acute and convalescent COVID-19. The cDNA or gDNA used as material had been derived from T cells, B-cell-depleted T cells, or PBMCs.

Recovered status applied to Cohort 3 donors who had two consecutive negative PCRs. It also applied to those with clearance or with symptom resolution. The length of the CDR3 is 14 residues. Germline V gene data show CDR1 as LNHNV and CDR2 as YYDKDF (reference sequence). Trimming stripped 0 bases from V and 5 bases from J, with 10 bases between. Per the original methods: Estimates of nucleated cell counts were drawn from the amplification of reference gene primers. Measured with immunoSEQ multiplex PCR; TCRdb has only the in-frame clones, and not every one. V, J and clone size derive from that table, while D and trimming were established from the DNA sequence. Here the sample spans some 160,000 clones, about 85% being singletons.

The sequencing input was PBMCs or T cells enriched from blood (not recorded which). The TCR comes from a woman between 45 and 60 years old who had recovered from COVID-19. The V call is TRBV15, the J call TRBJ2-5, with D perhaps matching TRBD2 (5 bases). The CDR3 region is CATSREQWRETQYF. The CDR3 DNA follows: TGTGCCACCAGCAGAGAACAGTGGAGGGAGACCCAGTACTTC.